This TCR beta chain was found in a study of T cell responses to AZD1222 COVID-19 vaccine. General observations from the study: Only a handful of AZD1222 recipients, six or seven in all, had baseline seropositivity. Donors skewed white British and female; clonal diversity was possibly underestimated. Variant regions that are unmutated are reportedly the target of nearly half of spike-specific TCRs. Spike-specific TCR breadth and depth both grew after two AZD1222 doses.

Trimming left V 3 bases short and J 0 bases short, with 16 bases between. Germline V gene lookup returns CDR1 SGHRS and CDR2 YFSETQ. The CDR3 length is 18 residues. Using immunoSEQ multiplex PCR, the repertoire was profiled, and TCRdb retains in-frame clones only, with some absent. This sample has tens of thousands of clones, with approximately 92% found just once. As to this clone: The antigen is unknown.

The chain employs TRBV5-1 and TRBJ2-6; weak D call: TRBD1 (5 bases). The TCR was taken from an adult who received the AZD1222 COVID-19 vaccine. Source: peripheral blood, taken 28 days after the second AZD1222 dose. The CDR3: CASSSALTGPSGANVLTF. The CDR3 nucleotides are TGCGCCAGCAGCTCCGCACTCACAGGCCCCTCTGGGGCCAACGTCCTGACTTTC.